This TCR beta chain was retrieved from a study of blood T cells in healthy people across ages. Details on this clonotype: What it binds is unknown.

Sample-barcoded 5' priming and a J-beta primer mix drove a second PCR of 7 to 11 cycles. TCRdb reprocessed the 5' RACE reads with MiXCR, giving one entry per CDR3 protein. The sample has 380,000 or so distinct CDR3 sequences; about 52% are singletons. General study points: Per-million-T-cell TCR beta diversity fell roughly linearly with age.

CDR1 is SGHTA, CDR2 FQGNSA, per germline. Trimming cost V 1 base and J 4 bases; bases outside gene matches: 7. The CDR3 length is 16 residues. Sequencing was performed on blood. This chain connects TRBV7-2 to TRBJ2-1; TRBD1 matches at 7 bases. The receptor was isolated from a man aged 55 to 70 in good health. CDR3 sequence (DNA): TGTGCCAGCAGCTTAGGAATAGGACAGGCGTACAATGAGCAGTTCTTC. Translating it yields CASSLGIGQAYNEQFF.